This entry lists 14 T cell receptor beta chains sequenced from one sample in a study of beta chain features in type 1 diabetes listed by TCRdb under 2018. Receptor libraries were prepared by the immunoSEQ multiplex PCR assay. All of the isolated RNA was reverse transcribed with the High Capacity cDNA Reverse Transcription Kit, so expressed TCRB transcripts were sequenced. Entries here come from immuneACCESS through TCRdb and include only in-frame sequences with V and J called. Some clones fail to appear in such tables; in the studies checked, an unresolved V gene covers under half of the shortfall, and the cause of the remainder is unknown. This sample is represented by 450,000 to 600,000 clones; roughly 30% of them were singletons. Together, the top ten hold around 0.065% of the sample. Sequenced sample: naive CD4+ T cells from blood. Explained via the paper, the cell subset or site label denotes: true naive CD4+ T cells. The receptors were gathered from a man between 18 and 29 years old in good health.

This clone was observed a few times. The CDR3 DNA sequence: TGTGCCAGCAGTGTGTCACCGCCGAACACCGGGGAGCTGTTTTTT. It translates to CASSVSPPNTGELFF. The chain recombines TRBV2 with TRBJ2-2, with unresolved D. CDR1 and CDR2 (germline): SNHLY, FYNNEI. Trimming removed 4 bases at V and 0 bases at J, with 9 bases between. The CDR3 runs 15 residues.

The V call is TRBV30, the J call TRBJ2-2, with D perhaps matching TRBD1 (5 bases). The CDR3 length is 14 residues. CDR1 is GTSNPN, CDR2 SVGIG, per germline (reference sequence). Trimming stripped 7 bases from V and 6 bases from J, with 18 bases between. CDR3 region: CALTRQSVAGELFF. For the CDR3, the DNA is TGTGCCTTAACTCGACAGAGTGTTGCCGGGGAGCTGTTTTTT.

The genes are TRBV7-2 and TRBJ2-7, with 8 nucleotides matching TRBD2. The junction had 3 bases not matched to a gene; V was cut back by 1 base and J by 4 bases. The CDR3 spans 14 residues. Germline loops: CDR1 SGHTA, CDR2 FQGNSA. DNA for the CDR3: TGTGCCAGCAGCTTAGATGGCGGGAGGTACGAGCAGTACTTC. This codes for CASSLDGGRYEQYF.

The V gene is TRBV4-2, the J gene TRBJ2-1, with D uncertain. The V and J ends lost 0 bases and 4 bases respectively, with 16 bases between them. CDR1 is LGHNA and CDR2 is YNFKEQ in the germline V gene. There are 17 residues in the CDR3. The CDR3 spells CASSQDSRAARYNEQFF. CDR3 nucleotides: TGTGCCAGCAGCCAAGATTCTAGGGCAGCCCGTTACAATGAGCAGTTCTTC.

This clone appeared a few times. V and J are TRBV11-2 and TRBJ2-3, with 9 bases identical to TRBD1. The CDR3 runs 16 residues. Germline CDR1 reads SGHAT; CDR2 reads FQNNGV. V shed 2 bases, J shed 4 bases, and the junction held 7 bases outside the gene matches. CDR3 nucleotide sequence: TGTGCCAGCAGCTTATTGGTGACAGGGGGACCAGATACGCAGTATTTT. Translating gives CASSLLVTGGPDTQYF.

The genes are TRBV30 and TRBJ2-7; TRBD1 matches 8 bases. Germline assignment: CDR1 GTSNPN and CDR2 SVGIG (reference sequence). The CDR3 is 15 amino acids. V dropped 5 bases and J dropped 0; count of bases not matched to a gene: 9. The CDR3 bases are TGTGCCTGGGGAGGACAGGGCGTAAGCTCCTACGAGCAGTACTTC. It translates to CAWGGQGVSSYEQYF.

Comments on this clone: Other DNA sequences in the sample encode the same CDR3. V gene TRBV28 combines with J gene TRBJ1-2, with no clear D. The CDR3 has 13 residues. Germline assignment: CDR1 MDHEN and CDR2 SYDVKM. Deletions cut 6 bases from V and 4 bases from J, with 12 bases between. The CDR3 loop is CASSLPGGYGYTF. CDR3 nucleotides: TGTGCCAGCAGCCTACCAGGAGGCTATGGCTACACCTTC.

This rearrangement joins TRBV4-3 to TRBJ2-3, with 10 bases lining up with TRBD2. Germline CDR1 LGHNA, CDR2 YSLEER. The CDR3 length is 17 residues. J lost 1 base, V lost 0 bases, and 4 bases had no gene match. The CDR3 region is CASSQDRLAGGTDTQYF. The CDR3 DNA follows: TGCGCCAGCAGCCAAGATCGGCTAGCGGGGGGCACAGATACGCAGTATTTT.

This clone was counted between two and nine times. V is TRBV4-2 and J is TRBJ2-1; D is unclear. Germline CDR1 LGHNA, CDR2 YNFKEQ. V was cut by 1 base and J by 13 bases, with 17 bases left in between. This CDR3 has 14 amino acids. CDR3 amino acids: CASSQGPGTRKQFF. The DNA for the CDR3 is TGTGCCAGCAGCCAAGGTCCCGGCACAAGGAAACAGTTCTTC.

The V call is TRBV27, the J call TRBJ1-4; possible D gene TRBD1, 6 bases. Between the trimmed V and J ends, which lost 4 bases and 7 bases, there was a span of 13 bases. The CDR3 is 14 amino acids. CDR1 is MNHEY and CDR2 is SMNVEV in the germline V gene (reference sequence). CDR3 in amino acids: CASSSQGSGEKLFF. The CDR3 coding sequence is TGTGCCAGCAGTTCACAGGGCTCTGGTGAAAAACTGTTTTTT.

This chain uses TRBV29-1 with TRBJ2-2; TRBD2 matches at 10 bases. The length of the CDR3 is 16 residues. Germline CDR1 is SQVTM and CDR2 is ANQGSEA. V trimming: 6 bases; J trimming: 4 bases; junction bases outside the gene matches: 11. As DNA, the CDR3 is TGCAGCGTCGGAGCGGGAGGGAGGGGAGCCACCGGGGAGCTGTTTTTT. It codes for CSVGAGGRGATGELFF.

This clone was seen more than once but under ten times. The chain carries TRBV29-1 and TRBJ1-2, with D possibly matching TRBD1 (6 bases). Deletions cut 4 bases from V and 8 bases from J, with 14 bases between. Germline CDR1 and CDR2: SQVTM and ANQGSEA. CDR3 length: 12 residues. The CDR3 here is CSVGQGSGGYTF. CDR3 DNA sequence: TGCAGCGTTGGGCAGGGGTCAGGAGGCTACACCTTC.

J is TRBJ2-7 and V is TRBV20-1; no reliable D call. From germline, CDR1 is DFQATT and CDR2 SNEGSKA (reference sequence). Trimming cost V 3 bases and J 5 bases, with 5 bases left between them. This CDR3 has 10 residues. The CDR3 loop is CSARLHEQYF. The CDR3 nucleotides are TGCAGTGCTAGGCTCCACGAGCAGTACTTC.

V gene TRBV30 combines with J gene TRBJ1-1; no definite D call. There are 12 residues in the CDR3. V gave up 3 bases and J gave up 4 bases, with 9 bases separating them. The germline V gene has CDR1 GTSNPN and CDR2 SVGIG (reference sequence). CDR3 amino acids: CAWRPRGTEAFF. As DNA, the CDR3 is TGTGCCTGGAGGCCCCGGGGCACTGAAGCTTTCTTT.